Presented here are 24 T cell receptor beta chains from one specimen sequenced in a study of T-cell reconstitution after alpha-beta-depleted transplantation in children. Unique molecular identifiers were incorporated during preparation of the TCRbeta library. TCRdb analysed the PCR reads with MiXCR anew, one entry per CDR3 protein. The table has about 420,000 distinct CDR3 sequences, about 16% seen once. The sequenced sample was PBMCs, mostly from graft donor cells, obtained 360 days after TCRalphabeta/CD19-depleted stem cell transplant. The receptors shown here come from a boy less than two years old who had a stem cell transplant for Wiskott-Aldrich syndrome, so the T cells may come from the graft donor.

The chain couples TRBV15 to TRBJ2-3; perhaps D is TRBD1 or TRBD2 (6 bases each). Trimming cost V 9 bases and J 2 bases, with 15 bases left between them. This CDR3 has 14 amino acids. Germline V lookup: CDR1 LNHNV, CDR2 YYDKDF (reference sequence). Here the CDR3 reads CATKGGGLTDTQYF. In DNA form, the CDR3 reads TGTGCCACGAAGGGGGGCGGACTCACAGATACGCAGTATTTT.

The chain has TRBV28 and TRBJ2-7; weak D call: TRBD2 (5 bases). V lost 3 bases, J lost 4 bases, and 16 bases lay in between. The CDR3 spans 15 residues. Germline assignment: CDR1 MDHEN and CDR2 SYDVKM. CDR3 sequence (DNA): TGTGCCAGCAGTTTCCGGAGGCCTGGATCTTACGAGCAGTACTTC. It translates to CASSFRRPGSYEQYF.

There are many counts of this clonotype. The genes are TRBV4-3 and TRBJ1-1, with unresolved D. CDR1 is LGHNA, CDR2 YSLEER, per germline. Deletions cut 4 bases from V and 1 base from J, with 10 bases between. This CDR3 is built from 14 residues. CDR3 sequence: CASSLSGANTEAFF. The CDR3 DNA sequence: TGCGCCAGCAGCCTCTCGGGAGCGAACACTGAAGCTTTCTTT.

This clonotype was detected a few times. The chain combines TRBV14 with TRBJ2-3; 8 bases agree with TRBD2. The CDR3 has 19 amino acids. The junction had 14 bases not matched to a gene; V was cut back by 2 bases and J by 1 base. Germline CDR1 SGHDN, CDR2 FVKESK. The CDR3 DNA is TGTGCCAGCAGCCAAAGGAGGGGAAGAGCGGGGGTCGGCACAGATACGCAGTATTTT. Its protein product is CASSQRRGRAGVGTDTQYF.

The chain joins TRBV12-3 or TRBV12-4 to TRBJ2-3; tentative D call: TRBD2 (6 bases). Trimming pared 3 bases from V and 0 bases from J, leaving 10 bases between. The CDR3 is 15 amino acids. In nucleotides, the CDR3 is TGTGCCAGCAGTTTCGCGGGGCAAAGCACAGATACGCAGTATTTT. Translated: CASSFAGQSTDTQYF.

This clonotype was seen ten or more times. The CDR3 region has the DNA TGTGCCAGCTCACCACGCCTAGCGGGGACGCAAGAGACCCAGTACTTC. Encoded protein: CASSPRLAGTQETQYF. The chain is built from TRBV18 and TRBJ2-5; 9 nucleotides agree with TRBD2. Germline-derived CDR1 and CDR2 are KGHSH and LQKENI. The CDR3 sequence is 16 residues long. Trimming removed 1 base from V and 2 bases from J; junction bases left unmatched: 5.

This clonotype occurred a few times. The J gene is TRBJ2-4, the V gene TRBV5-1; a weak D match, TRBD2 (5 bases). Germline lookup yields CDR1 SGHRS and CDR2 YFSETQ. The CDR3 contains 12 residues. V was pared by 0 bases and J by 8 bases, with 6 bases between. The CDR3 region is CASSLAGDIQYF. The CDR3 coding sequence is TGCGCCAGCAGCTTGGCCGGGGACATTCAGTACTTC.

This clonotype was counted between two and nine times. The chain joins TRBV3-1 to TRBJ2-4, with D perhaps TRBD1 or TRBD2 (6 bases each). Deletions cut 8 bases from V and 6 bases from J, with 14 bases between. The CDR3 is made up of 13 amino acids. Germline lookup yields CDR1 LGHDT and CDR2 YNNKEL (reference sequence). CDR3 in amino acids: CASGGLPGNIQYF. The CDR3 DNA is TGTGCCAGCGGGGGGCTCCCCGGAAACATTCAGTACTTC.

The chain uses TRBV24-1 and TRBJ2-1, with 9 bases that match TRBD1. Germline loops: CDR1 KGHDR, CDR2 SFDVKD. The CDR3 is made up of 16 amino acids. V was pared by 4 bases and J by 9 bases, with 12 bases of the junction left unmatched. CDR3 in amino acids: CATSDPPGQGRTEQFF. The CDR3 DNA reads as TGTGCCACCAGTGACCCCCCGGGACAGGGAAGGACTGAGCAGTTCTTC.

This chain uses TRBV12-3 or TRBV12-4 with TRBJ1-5; no definite D call. The CDR3 totals 15 residues. Deletions cut 5 bases from V and 1 base from J, with 12 bases between. As DNA, the CDR3 is TGTGCCAGCAGTCGCGGACGGATGAGCAATCAGCCCCAGCATTTT. This encodes CASSRGRMSNQPQHF.

The chain uses TRBV29-1 and TRBJ2-1, with 9 positions matching TRBD2. The CDR3 spans 14 residues. V dropped 4 bases and J dropped 3; count of bases not matched to a gene: 4. Germline V gene sequence: CDR1 SQVTM, CDR2 ANQGSEA. The CDR3 DNA follows: TGCAGCGTTGGGGAGCGGGAGGTCTACAATGAGCAGTTCTTC. It encodes CSVGEREVYNEQFF.

This clonotype was seen only a few times. This chain uses TRBV6-5 with TRBJ2-2, with D possibly matching TRBD1 (5 bases). The CDR3 covers 12 residues. The germline V gene has CDR1 MNHEY and CDR2 SVGAGI. The V and J ends lost 4 bases and 8 bases respectively, with 8 bases between them. The CDR3 loop reads CASSSRQGELFF. CDR3 nucleotides: TGTGCCAGCAGTTCACGACAGGGGGAGCTGTTTTTT.

This clonotype was counted only a few times. The CDR3 region is CASSFAASNEKLFF. CDR3 nucleotide sequence: TGTGCCAGCAGTTTCGCGGCCTCTAATGAAAAACTGTTTTTT. The chain couples TRBV28 to TRBJ1-4; D not certain. The V gene's germline CDR1 is MDHEN and CDR2 SYDVKM. The CDR3 covers 14 residues. V was shortened by 3 bases and J by 3 bases, with 8 bases between the two germline ends.

This chain links TRBV20-1 with TRBJ2-3; tentative D call: TRBD2 (6 bases). Germline CDR1 DFQATT, CDR2 SNEGSKA (reference sequence). The CDR3 contains 14 residues. The germline V and J ends were trimmed by 6 bases and 6 bases, with 19 bases remaining between them. The CDR3 nucleotides read TGCAGTGCAGAGAACGGTCGCGGAGGGGATACGCAGTATTTT. Its protein product is CSAENGRGGDTQYF.

A few counts support this clonotype. This chain joins TRBV29-1 and TRBJ2-1, with D hard to call. This CDR3 has 14 residues. The ends were cut back, 3 bases at V and 4 bases at J, with 13 bases in the middle. Germline CDR1 SQVTM, CDR2 ANQGSEA. CDR3 sequence reads: CSVERGPRYNEQFF. The CDR3 nucleotides are TGCAGCGTTGAGCGAGGCCCTCGATACAATGAGCAGTTCTTC.

The genes are TRBV28 and TRBJ2-1; either TRBD1 or TRBD2 may supply D (5 bases each). Trimming removed 5 bases from V and 8 bases from J, with 19 bases in between. CDR1 and CDR2 (germline): MDHEN, SYDVKM. This CDR3 comprises 15 residues. The CDR3 nucleotides are TGTGCCAGCAGTGCCGGGACCCATAGCTCCGATGAGCAGTTCTTC. It encodes CASSAGTHSSDEQFF.

This chain connects TRBV6-1 to TRBJ2-7; TRBD1 aligns across 8 bases. V shed 6 bases, J shed 7 bases, and the junction held 8 bases outside the gene matches. Germline V gives CDR1 MNHNS, CDR2 SASEGT. The CDR3 sequence is 13 residues long. CDR3: CASSRTGNREQYF. The DNA of the CDR3 is TGTGCCAGCAGCCGGACAGGGAATCGGGAGCAGTACTTC.

This clonotype was seen a handful of times. The CDR3 nucleotides are TGTGCCAGCAGCGCGGACAGGGGGGTCTACAATGAGCAGTTCTTC. This codes for CASSADRGVYNEQFF. The chain uses TRBV6-2 or TRBV6-3 and TRBJ2-1; TRBD1 agrees at 10 bases. The CDR3 loop spans 15 amino acids. Germline V lookup: CDR1 MNHEY, CDR2 SVGEGT. Germline trimming cut 6 bases from V and 3 bases from J; bases unmatched to any gene: 5.

The chain carries TRBV6-1 and TRBJ2-7, with TRBD1 identical over 8 bases. In germline, CDR1 is MNHNS, CDR2 SASEGT. Trimming at V came to 2 bases and at J to 1 base, leaving 4 bases not matched to a gene. The CDR3 is 15 amino acids. The CDR3 reads CASSEQGQGSYEQYF. The CDR3 nucleotides are TGTGCCAGCAGTGAACAAGGACAGGGTTCCTACGAGCAGTACTTC.

This clonotype was detected a few times. This chain joins TRBV20-1 and TRBJ2-3; D gene ambiguous. Germline lookup yields CDR1 DFQATT and CDR2 SNEGSKA (reference sequence). V was shortened by 8 bases and J by 8 bases, with 20 bases between the two germline ends. The CDR3 sequence is 13 residues long. CDR3 sequence: CSSRMGTSGTQYF. The CDR3 DNA sequence: TGCAGTTCCCGGATGGGCACCTCGGGTACGCAGTATTTT.

This clonotype was recorded many times. The chain carries TRBV6-5 and TRBJ2-5, with D unresolved. The CDR3 is 15 residues long. Germline values: CDR1 MNHEY, CDR2 SVGAGI. V lost 0 bases to trimming and J lost 1 base, with 9 bases between them. The DNA of the CDR3 is TGTGCCAGCAGTTACTCCATAGTGATCCAAGAGACCCAGTACTTC. Amino acid sequence: CASSYSIVIQETQYF.

This clonotype has a handful of counts. The chain is built from TRBV5-1 and TRBJ2-7; D tentatively fits TRBD1 or TRBD2 (6 bases each). Trimming left V 4 bases short and J 3 bases short, with 17 bases between. This CDR3 has 15 residues. CDR1 and CDR2 from the germline V gene are SGHRS and YFSETQ. DNA of the CDR3: TGCGCCAGCAGCCCGGGGGCGGGTCCCATCTACGAGCAGTACTTC. It encodes CASSPGAGPIYEQYF.

This clonotype was picked up a small number of times. The CDR3 sequence is CASSLLGWDNEQFF. The CDR3, as DNA: TGTGCCAGCAGTTTACTAGGATGGGACAATGAGCAGTTCTTC. This chain connects TRBV12-3 or TRBV12-4 to TRBJ2-1; no reliable D call. CDR3 length: 14 residues. V lost 2 bases to trimming and J lost 5 bases, with 10 bases between them.

The rearrangement joins TRBV20-1 to TRBJ2-5; 10 bases agree with TRBD2. V trimming: 0 bases; J trimming: 4 bases; junction bases outside the gene matches: 8. The CDR3 is 16 amino acids. The germline CDR1 and CDR2 sequences are DFQATT and SNEGSKA (reference sequence). The CDR3 loop is CSARESLAGVRETQYF. For the CDR3, the DNA is TGCAGTGCTAGAGAGAGCCTAGCGGGAGTCCGAGAGACCCAGTACTTC.